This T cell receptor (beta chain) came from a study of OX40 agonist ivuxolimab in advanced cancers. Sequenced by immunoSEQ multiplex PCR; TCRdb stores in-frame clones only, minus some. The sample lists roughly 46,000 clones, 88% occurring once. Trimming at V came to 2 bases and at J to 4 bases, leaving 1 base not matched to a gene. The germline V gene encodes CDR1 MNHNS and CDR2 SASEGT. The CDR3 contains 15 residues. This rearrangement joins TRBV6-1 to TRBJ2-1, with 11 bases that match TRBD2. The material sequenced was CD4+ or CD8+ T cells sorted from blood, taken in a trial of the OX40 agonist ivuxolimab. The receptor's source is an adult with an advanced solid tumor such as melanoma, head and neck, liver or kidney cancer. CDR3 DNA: TGTGCCAGCAGTGAAACTAGCGGGAGTTACAATGAGCAGTTCTTC. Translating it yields CASSETSGSYNEQFF.